This TCR beta chain was retrieved from a study of T cell clonality in common variable immunodeficiency. CDR1 and CDR2 (germline): SGHRS, YFSETQ. Trimming removed 3 bases at V and 7 bases at J, with 8 bases between. The CDR3 length is 12 residues. This clone was picked up many times. The CDR3 end is not reached by the read, which stops 3 residues before it; the germline J gene fills it in. CVID and control samples used equivalent genomic DNA input. TCRdb keeps only in-frame clones here, not all; method: immunoSEQ multiplex PCR. The sample presents tens of thousands of clones, none singletons. The chain uses TRBV5-1 and TRBJ2-1; TRBD1 is a possible D gene (5 bases). Source material: peripheral blood mononuclear cells. The TCR was taken from a person aged 18-70 years in good health. The CDR3 DNA, read in part, is TGCGCCAGCAGCTCCCAGGGAAATGAG. Protein sequence: CASSSQGNE. The CDR3 in full is CASSSQGNEQFF.